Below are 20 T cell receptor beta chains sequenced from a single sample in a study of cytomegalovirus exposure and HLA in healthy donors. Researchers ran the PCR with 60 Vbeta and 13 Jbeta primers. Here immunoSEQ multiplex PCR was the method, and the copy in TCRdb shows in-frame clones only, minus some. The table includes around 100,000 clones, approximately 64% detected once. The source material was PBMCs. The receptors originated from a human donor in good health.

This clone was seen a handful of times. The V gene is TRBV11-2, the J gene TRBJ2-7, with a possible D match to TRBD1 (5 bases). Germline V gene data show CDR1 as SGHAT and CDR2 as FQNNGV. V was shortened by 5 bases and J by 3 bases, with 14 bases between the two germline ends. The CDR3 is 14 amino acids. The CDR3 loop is CASSPGLRGYEQYF. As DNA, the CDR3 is TGTGCCAGCAGCCCAGGGTTAAGGGGCTACGAGCAGTACTTC. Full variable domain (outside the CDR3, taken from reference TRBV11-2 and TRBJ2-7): EAGVAQSPRYKIIEKRQSVAFWCNPISGHATLYWYQQILGQGPKLLIQFQNNGVVDDSQLPKDRFSAERLKGVDSTLKIQPAKLEDSAVYLCASSPGLRGYEQYFGPGTRLTVT.

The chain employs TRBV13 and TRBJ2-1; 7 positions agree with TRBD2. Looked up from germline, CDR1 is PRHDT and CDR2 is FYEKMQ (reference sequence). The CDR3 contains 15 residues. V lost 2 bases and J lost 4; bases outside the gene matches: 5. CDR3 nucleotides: TGTGCCAGCAGCTTAAAGGGGAGGGTATACAATGAGCAGTTCTTC. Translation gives CASSLKGRVYNEQFF.

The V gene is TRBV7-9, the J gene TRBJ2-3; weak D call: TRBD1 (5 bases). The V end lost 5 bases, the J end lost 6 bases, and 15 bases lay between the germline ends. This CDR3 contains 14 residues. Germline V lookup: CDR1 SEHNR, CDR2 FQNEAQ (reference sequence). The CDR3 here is CASSDREASDTQYF. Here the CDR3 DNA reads TGTGCCAGCAGCGACAGAGAAGCATCGGATACGCAGTATTTT.

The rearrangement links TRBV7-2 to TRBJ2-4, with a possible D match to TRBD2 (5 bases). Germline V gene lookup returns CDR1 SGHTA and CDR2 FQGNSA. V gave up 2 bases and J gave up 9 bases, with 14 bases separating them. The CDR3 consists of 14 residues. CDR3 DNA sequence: TGTGCCAGCAGCTTATTTCACAGAGAGGGCATTCAGTACTTC. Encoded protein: CASSLFHREGIQYF.

The CDR3 loop reads CASSRDRRDTIYF. The CDR3 nucleotides are TGTGCCAGCAGCCGGGACAGGAGGGACACCATATATTTT. The rearrangement joins TRBV11-2 to TRBJ1-3; 8 bases are shared with TRBD1. The CDR3 has 13 residues. Trimming took 5 bases from V and 8 from J; bases not matched to a gene: 5. The germline V gene encodes CDR1 SGHAT and CDR2 FQNNGV.

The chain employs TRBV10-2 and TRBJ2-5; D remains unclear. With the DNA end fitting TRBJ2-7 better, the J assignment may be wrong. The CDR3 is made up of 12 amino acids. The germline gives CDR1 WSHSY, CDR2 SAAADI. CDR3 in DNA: TGCGCCAGCAGTCTCAACTCCTACGAGCAGTACTTC. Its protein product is CASSLNSYEQYF.

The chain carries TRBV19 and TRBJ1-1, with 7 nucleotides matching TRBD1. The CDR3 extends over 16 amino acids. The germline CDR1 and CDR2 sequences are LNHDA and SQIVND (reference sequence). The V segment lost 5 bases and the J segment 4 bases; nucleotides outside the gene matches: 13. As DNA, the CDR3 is TGTGCCAGTAGTTCCTTAGGGACCCAGGGGGGCACTGAAGCTTTCTTT. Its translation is CASSSLGTQGGTEAFF.

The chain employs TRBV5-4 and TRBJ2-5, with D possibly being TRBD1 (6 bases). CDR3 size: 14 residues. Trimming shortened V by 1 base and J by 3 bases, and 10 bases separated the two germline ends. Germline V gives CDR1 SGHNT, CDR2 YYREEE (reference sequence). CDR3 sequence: CASSLRTEKETQYF. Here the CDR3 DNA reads TGTGCCAGCAGCTTGAGGACAGAAAAAGAGACCCAGTACTTC.

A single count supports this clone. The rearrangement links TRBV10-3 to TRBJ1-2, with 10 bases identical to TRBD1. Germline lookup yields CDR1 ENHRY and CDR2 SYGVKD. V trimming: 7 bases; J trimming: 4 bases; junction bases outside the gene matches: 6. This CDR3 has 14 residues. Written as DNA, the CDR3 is TGTGCCATCAATGGGGACAGGGGAGGCTATGGCTACACCTTC. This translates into CAINGDRGGYGYTF.

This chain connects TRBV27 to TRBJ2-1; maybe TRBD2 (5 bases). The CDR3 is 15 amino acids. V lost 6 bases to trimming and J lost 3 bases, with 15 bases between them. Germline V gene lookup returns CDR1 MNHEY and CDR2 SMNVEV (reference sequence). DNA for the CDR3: TGTGCCAGCAGCCCTCGAGGGCAGAACTACAATGAGCAGTTCTTC. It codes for CASSPRGQNYNEQFF.

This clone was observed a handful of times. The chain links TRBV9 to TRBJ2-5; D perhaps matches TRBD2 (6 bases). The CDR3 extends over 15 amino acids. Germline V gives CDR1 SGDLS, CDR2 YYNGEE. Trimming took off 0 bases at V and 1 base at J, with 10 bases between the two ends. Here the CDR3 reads CASSVVLGGQETQYF. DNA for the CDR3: TGTGCCAGCAGCGTAGTCTTGGGGGGCCAAGAGACCCAGTACTTC.

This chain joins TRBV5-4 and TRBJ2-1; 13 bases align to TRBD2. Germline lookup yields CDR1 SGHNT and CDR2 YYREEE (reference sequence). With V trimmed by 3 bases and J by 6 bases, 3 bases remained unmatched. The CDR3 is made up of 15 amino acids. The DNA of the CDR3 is TGTGCCAGCAGCTCCGGGACTAGCGGGATCAATGAGCAGTTCTTC. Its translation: CASSSGTSGINEQFF.

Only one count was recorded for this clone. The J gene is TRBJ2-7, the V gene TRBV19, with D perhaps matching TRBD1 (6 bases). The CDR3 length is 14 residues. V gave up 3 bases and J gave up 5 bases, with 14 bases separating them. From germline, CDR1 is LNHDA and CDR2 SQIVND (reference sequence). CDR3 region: CASSMGRGQDEQYF. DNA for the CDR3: TGTGCCAGTAGTATGGGCAGGGGCCAGGACGAGCAGTACTTC.

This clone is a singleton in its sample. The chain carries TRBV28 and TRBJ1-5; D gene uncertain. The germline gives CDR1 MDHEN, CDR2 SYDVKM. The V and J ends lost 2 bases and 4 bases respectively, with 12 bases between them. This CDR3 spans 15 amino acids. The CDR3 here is CASSLDLRGNQPQHF. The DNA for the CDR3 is TGTGCCAGCAGTTTAGACTTGCGTGGGAATCAGCCCCAGCATTTT.

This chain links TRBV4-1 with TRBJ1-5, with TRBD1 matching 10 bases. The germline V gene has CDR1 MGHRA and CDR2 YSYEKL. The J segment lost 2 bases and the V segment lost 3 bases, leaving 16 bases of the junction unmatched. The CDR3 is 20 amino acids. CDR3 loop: CASSQAPTGGLLAGNQPQHF. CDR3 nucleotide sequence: TGCGCCAGCAGCCAGGCCCCGACAGGGGGCCTATTAGCGGGCAATCAGCCCCAGCATTTT.

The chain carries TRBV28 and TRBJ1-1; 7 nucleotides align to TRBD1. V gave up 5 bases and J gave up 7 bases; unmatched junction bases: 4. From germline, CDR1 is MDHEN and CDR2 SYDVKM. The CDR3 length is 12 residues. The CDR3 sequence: CASSPPGGEAFF. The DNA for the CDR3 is TGTGCCAGCAGTCCCCCAGGGGGTGAAGCTTTCTTT.

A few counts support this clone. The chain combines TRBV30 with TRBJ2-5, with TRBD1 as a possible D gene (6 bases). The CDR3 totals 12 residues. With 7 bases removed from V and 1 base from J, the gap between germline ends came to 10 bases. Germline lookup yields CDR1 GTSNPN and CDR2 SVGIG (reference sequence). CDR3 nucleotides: TGTGCCTTCGGACAGTTCCAAGAGACCCAGTACTTC. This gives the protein CAFGQFQETQYF. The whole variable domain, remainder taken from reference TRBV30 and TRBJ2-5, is SQTIHQWPATLVQPVGSPLSLECTVEGTSNPNLYWYRQAAGRGLQLLFYSVGIGQISSEVPQNLSASRPQDRQFILSSKKLLLSDSGFYLCAFGQFQETQYFGPGTRLLVL.

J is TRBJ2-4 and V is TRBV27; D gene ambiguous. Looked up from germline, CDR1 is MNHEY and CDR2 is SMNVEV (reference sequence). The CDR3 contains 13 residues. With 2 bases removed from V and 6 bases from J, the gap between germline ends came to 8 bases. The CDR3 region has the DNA TGTGCCAGCAGTTTACACCCCGGAAACATTCAGTACTTC. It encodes CASSLHPGNIQYF.

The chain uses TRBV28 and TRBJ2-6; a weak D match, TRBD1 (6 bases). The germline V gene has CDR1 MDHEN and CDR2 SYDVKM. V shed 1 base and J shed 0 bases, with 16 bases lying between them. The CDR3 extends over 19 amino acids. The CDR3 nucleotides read TGTGCCAGCAGTTTATCTCCCATCGGCAGGGGCTCTGGGGCCAACGTCCTGACTTTC. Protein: CASSLSPIGRGSGANVLTF.

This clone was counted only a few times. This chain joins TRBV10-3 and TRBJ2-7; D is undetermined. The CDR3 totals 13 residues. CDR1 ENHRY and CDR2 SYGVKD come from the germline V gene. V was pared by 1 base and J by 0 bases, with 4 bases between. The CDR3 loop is CAISEYSSYEQYF. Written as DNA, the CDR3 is TGTGCCATCAGTGAGTACAGCTCCTACGAGCAGTACTTC.